This T cell receptor (beta chain) came from a study of response to subunit inactivated influenza vaccine (dated by TCRdb to about 2018). Turning to the overall study: The study used deep quantitative T cell receptor repertoire profiling to track responses to a trivalent subunit inactivated influenza vaccine. General study outcomes and caveats: The authors suggested that each seasonal influenza vaccination may recruit only a limited number of new T cells.

The protocol used for the library was RT-PCR. The sequencing machine was an Illumina HiSeq 2500. TCRdb reprocessing: public reads trimmed at Q25 with fastp, clones called with MiXCR, in-frame beta chains kept. All rows with the same CDR3 protein become a single entry with the most common DNA and genes. The sample table lists about 150,000 distinct CDR3 sequences, approximately 11% of them with a count of one. The ten top clones hold approximately 35% of the sample. This clonotype was picked up a small number of times. The clone's antigen remains unknown. No quality values exist for individual bases; no much larger clone is one base distant. The sample in question was CD8+ T cells sorted from PBMCs, obtained about 23 months after vaccination. The clonotype was recovered from a man between 50 and 69 years old who received an inactivated influenza vaccine. Donor details come from another sample of the same person, matched by shared clones.

The CDR3 is CASSILLAGGYYEQYF. At the DNA level, the sequence is TGTGCCAGCAGTATCTTACTAGCGGGAGGTTATTACGAGCAGTACTTC. This chain joins TRBV6-1 to TRBJ2-7; TRBD2 fits 12 bases in the junction. V ends up 5 bases short and J 4 bases short, with an unmatched junction base count of 9. From the cysteine through the phenylalanine, the CDR3 covers 16 amino acids. The entry retains the CDR3 DNA only, 48 bases that are in frame from base 1. CDR1 and CDR2, looked up from the germline V gene, are MNHNS and SASEGT.